The 30 T cell receptor beta chains given below trace back to one sample, sequenced in a study of tumor-infiltrating lymphocytes in primary liver carcinoma (dated by TCRdb to the late 2010s). Without any cell sorting, total RNA and DNA were co-extracted from about 20-30 mg of bulk tissue using the AllPrep DNA/RNA mini kit. Sequencing relied on an Illumina HiSeq 2500. Using a constant-region primer and ProtoScript II reverse transcriptase, TCRbeta-specific cDNA was reverse-transcribed from about 0.45 ug total RNA. The TCRbeta libraries were prepared through three rounds of nested multiplex PCR following a slightly modified ARM-PCR procedure. The first two PCR rounds used multiplex TRBV1-TRBV30 forward primers with a Cbeta reverse primer, each for about 10 cycles. The public reads were run again by TCRdb, first through fastp at Q25 and then through MiXCR, and only productive beta chains were kept. One record per CDR3 amino acid sequence lists the most common genes and DNA. The sample table holds 20,000 to 30,000 distinct CDR3 sequences, of which about three quarters were seen once. Clones ranked in the top ten supply approximately 45% of the sample.

Material for sequencing was liver tumor tissue from sampling region 3. Reading the label with the study, this specimen's cell subset or site is: tumor region T3, left-lateral pole. The origin of the receptors is a middle-aged man with primary liver carcinoma and hepatitis B virus infection.

In this sample, this clonotype turned up once. The chain combines TRBV28 with TRBJ2-7; 7 bases align to TRBD2. The V gene's germline CDR1 is MDHEN and CDR2 SYDVKM. Trimming at V came to 1 base and at J to 8 bases, leaving 8 bases not matched to a gene. This CDR3 is 14 amino acids long. CDR3 region: CASSLLAGDHKQYF. The CDR3 DNA sequence: TGTGCCAGCAGTTTATTGGCGGGAGACCACAAGCAGTACTTC. Looking up the rest from reference TRBV28 and TRBJ2-7 gives the full variable domain: DVKVTQSSRYLVKRTGEKVFLECVQDMDHENMFWYRQDPGLGLRLIYFSYDVKMKEKGDIPEGYSVSREKKERFSLILESASTNQTSMYLCASSLLAGDHKQYFGPGTRLTVT.

As concerns this clonotype: Here the CDR3 omits its conserved ending phenylalanine or tryptophan, so a read error is the likely source. The chain couples TRBV11-2 to TRBJ2-6; weak D call: TRBD1 (5 bases). CDR1 and CDR2 from the germline V gene are SGHAT and FQNNGV. CDR3 length: 16 amino acids. The CDR3 DNA follows: TGTGCCAGCAGCTTAGATCTCGGAGCTGGGGCCAACGCCCTGACTTTA. The encoded protein is CASSLDLGAGANALTL.

Comments on this clonotype: This could be a read error, since a much larger clone is one nucleotide away. The V and J genes are TRBV2 and TRBJ1-1; 7 nucleotides line up with TRBD1. Per germline, CDR1 SNHLY and CDR2 FYNNEI. This CDR3 comprises 12 residues. The CDR3 protein is CARSEQGTEAFF. The CDR3 bases are TGTGCCAGAAGTGAACAGGGGACTGAAGCTTTCTTT.

This clonotype was observed a handful of times. At one boundary the junction diverges from the germline segment, which might be a read error. CDR3 protein: CASTQGGLAGKQYF. The CDR3, as DNA: TGTGCCAGCACCCAAGGGGGCTTGGCGGGCAAGCAGTACTTC. This rearrangement joins TRBV4-2 to TRBJ2-7; 7 bases line up with TRBD1. Germline CDR1 is LGHNA and CDR2 is YNFKEQ. The CDR3 covers 14 residues.

The V and J genes are TRBV5-1 and TRBJ2-2; 11 nucleotides agree with TRBD2. In germline, CDR1 is SGHRS, CDR2 YFSETQ. The CDR3 is made up of 16 amino acids. V lost 4 bases to trimming and J lost 7 bases; unmatched junction nucleotides: 9. The CDR3 DNA reads as TGCGCCAGCAGCCTCGGACTAGCGGGTCAAGGCGGGGAGCTGTTTTTT. Amino acid sequence: CASSLGLAGQGGELFF.

This clonotype appeared once. One end of the junction does not line up with germline, which may come from a read error. V and J are TRBV12-3 or TRBV12-4 and TRBJ2-7, with TRBD1 matching over 11 bases. This CDR3 spans 15 amino acids. DNA of the CDR3: TGTGCCACTAGTTTAGGACAGGGGGCGAACAACGAGCAGCACTTC. Protein sequence: CATSLGQGANNEQHF.

In its sample, this clonotype was seen a few times. A read error may produce the germline difference seen at one junction end. This chain connects TRBV29-1 to TRBJ2-4; 8 nucleotides match TRBD1. CDR3 length: 14 amino acids. The germline CDR1 and CDR2 sequences are SQVTM and ANQGSEA. CDR3 sequence: CRAGTGLAKNIQYF. CDR3 nucleotide sequence: TGCAGGGCCGGGACAGGCCTAGCCAAGAACATTCAGTACTTC.

This clonotype was detected only a few times. A much larger clone differs from this one at a single base, so this may be a read error. The chain uses TRBV7-9 and TRBJ2-1; TRBD2 might be the D (5 bases). The CDR3 totals 14 residues. The germline gives CDR1 SEHNR, CDR2 FQNEAQ (reference sequence). For the CDR3, the DNA is TGTGCCAACAGCTTAGAGGGTGGTCTCGGTGAGCAGTTCTTC. Translation gives CANSLEGGLGEQFF.

This clonotype is a singleton in its sample. The CDR3 spells CASSLPGPGTSGRNTRADTQYF. CDR3 coding DNA: TGTGCCAGCAGCCTCCCGGGCCCCGGAACTAGCGGGAGAAACACACGCGCAGATACGCAGTATTTT. The chain links TRBV21-1 to TRBJ2-3; the table gives TRBD2 as D, unverified against the DNA. TRBV21-1 is given as a pseudogene. This CDR3 has 22 amino acids.

This clonotype was seen only a few times. Germline is not matched at one junction end, which may reflect a read error. The J gene is TRBJ2-7, the V gene TRBV12-3 or TRBV12-4, with TRBD1 matching over 7 bases. CDR3 size: 15 residues. The DNA of the CDR3 is TGTACCAGCAGTTTACTAGGGGGCCGAGGTAGGGAGCAGTACTTC. Its translation: CTSSLLGGRGREQYF.

This clonotype was found a few times. An end of the junction differs from the germline gene, which may be a read error. The chain joins TRBV6-6 to TRBJ1-2, with 9 bases fitting TRBD1. The CDR3 runs 14 residues. In germline, CDR1 is MNHNY, CDR2 SVGAGI (reference sequence). CDR3 in amino acids: CASSGTGGCYGYTF. The CDR3 bases are TGTGCTAGCAGCGGAACAGGGGGCTGCTATGGCTACACCTTC.

Worth noting for this clonotype: Sequence at one end of the junction differs from germline and may be a read error. V is TRBV11-3 and J is TRBJ2-1; TRBD2 matches 12 bases. The germline CDR1 and CDR2 sequences are SGHNT and YENEEA. The length of the CDR3 is 18 residues. The CDR3 loop is CAGSLHPPGTSGFNEHFF. The DNA for the CDR3 is TGTGCCGGCAGCTTACACCCCCCAGGGACTAGCGGGTTCAATGAGCACTTCTTC.

A remark on this clonotype: This likely comes from a read error, as the CDR3 has no conserved phenylalanine or tryptophan at its end. No DNA is shown, since the ends of the CDR3 on it are uncertain; the CDR3 is the one TCRdb lists. This rearrangement joins TRBV28 to TRBJ2-1. Germline V CDR1 and CDR2: MDHEN, SYDVKM. The CDR3 comprises 11 residues, both ends counted. The chain's CDR3 is CASSSRLGYFL.

Remarks on this clonotype: One end of the junction does not line up with germline, which may come from a read error. The rearrangement uses TRBV5-4 and TRBJ2-5; D is possibly TRBD1 (7 bases). Germline CDR1 SGHNT, CDR2 YYREEE (reference sequence). CDR3 length equals 15 residues. CDR3 protein: CACSPRQGGRETKYF. The CDR3 DNA reads TGTGCCTGCAGCCCTAGACAGGGAGGTCGGGAGACCAAGTACTTC.

By share, this clonotype counts as medium-sized (0.01 to 0.1%). J is TRBJ2-5 and V is TRBV11-2; 10 nucleotides line up with TRBD2. CDR3 length equals 18 residues. CDR1 is SGHAT and CDR2 is FQNNGV in the germline V gene. Trimming took 0 bases from V and 4 from J; bases not matched to a gene: 11. CDR3 bases: TGTGCCAGCAGCTTAGATCCGTGGTCTAGCGGGAGAGGAGAGACCCAGTACTTC. This encodes CASSLDPWSSGRGETQYF.

Note on this clonotype: A read error may be the cause here, since a much bigger clone is one base away. The V and J genes are TRBV20-1 and TRBJ2-1; 10 bases align to TRBD2. The CDR3 extends over 15 amino acids. Germline CDR1 reads DFQATT; CDR2 reads SNEGSKA (reference sequence). The CDR3 DNA is TGCAGTGCTGGATCTAGCGGGAGTCATTACAATGAGCAGTTATTC. Translating gives CSAGSSGSHYNEQLF.

Comments on this clonotype: At one boundary the junction diverges from the germline segment, which might be a read error. The chain employs TRBV11-2 and TRBJ2-1; no definite D call. CDR1 is SGHAT and CDR2 is FQNNGV in the germline V gene. This CDR3 has 14 residues. DNA for the CDR3: TGTGCCAGCAGCTTATACCAGCTAGTTAATGATCAGTTCTTC. Amino acids: CASSLYQLVNDQFF.

The CDR3 DNA reads as TGTGCCAGCAGCCCCGGGACTAGCCTCGACGAGCAGTACTTC. Residues: CASSPGTSLDEQYF. The V gene is TRBV6-5, the J gene TRBJ2-7, with 9 bases fitting TRBD2. The CDR3 runs to 14 residues. J was trimmed by 5 bases and V by 6 bases; bases with no gene match: 8. The germline gives CDR1 MNHEY, CDR2 SVGAGI.

This chain links TRBV28 with TRBJ2-2; D tentatively reads TRBD1 or TRBD2 (6 bases each). V was shortened by 8 bases and J by 13 bases, with 23 bases between the two germline ends. Germline loops: CDR1 MDHEN, CDR2 SYDVKM. The CDR3 spans 14 residues. The CDR3 reads CASLRGARSGGLFF. The DNA for the CDR3 is TGTGCCAGCCTTAGGGGGGCTCGGTCCGGAGGGCTGTTTTTT.

This sequence joins TRBV5-1 and TRBJ2-5; D unclear. Germline CDR1 is SGHRS and CDR2 is YFSETQ. Trimming removed 4 bases from V and 9 bases from J, with 19 bases in between. There are 14 residues in the CDR3. The CDR3 is CASSPRTAQDAQYF. In nucleotides, the CDR3 is TGCGCCAGCAGCCCTAGGACGGCTCAAGATGCCCAGTACTTC.

With regard to this clonotype: At one boundary the junction diverges from the germline segment, which might be a read error. The gene calls are TRBV28 and TRBJ2-7, with TRBD2 matching over 9 bases. Germline values: CDR1 MDHEN, CDR2 SYDVKM. This CDR3 contains 14 residues. CDR3 DNA sequence: TGTGCCAGCAGTCTCATAGCGGGAGCCTACGAACAGTACTTC. Translated: CASSLIAGAYEQYF.

A note on this clonotype: The germline gene is not matched at one end of the junction; a read error may be the cause. V and J are TRBV4-2 and TRBJ2-7; 16 bases agree with TRBD2. The CDR3 contains 18 residues. Looked up from germline, CDR1 is LGHNA and CDR2 is YNFKEQ. In DNA, the CDR3 is TGTACCAGCAGTGGAAAATCGGGACTAGCGGGAGGGTCACACGAGCAGTACTTC. As protein: CTSSGKSGLAGGSHEQYF.

As to this clonotype: At one of its ends the junction is not consistent with the germline gene, which may arise from a read error. The V and J genes are TRBV5-8 and TRBJ1-1; the D gene is possibly TRBD1 (6 bases). CDR1 is SGHTS and CDR2 is YDEGEE in the germline V gene. The CDR3 runs 17 residues. The CDR3 sequence: CTSSLDTGFEVNTEAFF. The DNA of the CDR3 is TGTACCAGCAGCCTGGATACAGGGTTCGAGGTTAACACTGAAGCTTTCTTT.

On this clonotype: The junction does not match germline at one end; this may be a read error. The chain uses TRBV5-1 and TRBJ2-2; the match to TRBD1 covers 9 bases. The germline V gene has CDR1 SGHRS and CDR2 YFSETQ. The length of the CDR3 is 16 residues. CDR3 sequence: CASSLAGTGSTGELYF. The DNA for the CDR3 is TGCGCCAGCAGCCTAGCCGGGACAGGGAGCACCGGGGAGCTGTATTTT.

The CDR3 DNA reads as TGCAGGGGACTCACCCGGGGGATAGAGACCCAGTACTTC. Encoded protein: CRGLTRGIETQYF. The rearrangement uses TRBV29-1 and TRBJ2-5; D perhaps matches TRBD2 (6 bases). Per germline, CDR1 SQVTM and CDR2 ANQGSEA. CDR3 length equals 13 residues.

Ten or more counts support this clonotype. This sequence joins TRBV5-1 and TRBJ2-7; a possible D gene is TRBD1 (5 bases). Germline V lookup: CDR1 SGHRS, CDR2 YFSETQ. The CDR3 consists of 13 residues. Trimming took off 1 base at V and 3 bases at J, with 8 bases between the two ends. The CDR3 DNA follows: TGCGCCAGCAGCTTGTCAGGGCTCTACGAGCAGTACTTC. It translates to CASSLSGLYEQYF. Looking up the rest from reference TRBV5-1 and TRBJ2-7 gives the full variable domain: KAGVTQTPRYLIKTRGQQVTLSCSPISGHRSVSWYQQTPGQGLQFLFEYFSETQRNKGNFPGRFSGRQFSNSRSEMNVSTLELGDSALYLCASSLSGLYEQYFGPGTRLTVT.

On this clonotype: Its ends do not fully match the called genes, so a read error is possible. J is TRBJ2-1 and V is TRBV7-9; TRBD1 is a possible D gene (6 bases). This CDR3 is 17 amino acids long. Germline CDR1 SEHNR, CDR2 FQNEAQ (reference sequence). In nucleotides, the CDR3 is TGTGCTAGCAGCTTAGCATATCAGGGGCCTAATACAAATGAGCAGCTCTTC. This translates into CASSLAYQGPNTNEQLF.

Comments on this clonotype: One end of the junction is discordant with germline, which a read error may explain. This CDR3 reads CASSYSVLEVDEQIF. The CDR3, as DNA: TGTGCCAGCAGTTACTCGGTTCTAGAAGTTGATGAGCAGATCTTC. This chain links TRBV6-5 with TRBJ2-1; D call uncertain. Germline V gene lookup returns CDR1 MNHEY and CDR2 SVGAGI. This CDR3 region has 15 residues.

In regard to this clonotype: The germline gene is not matched at one end of the junction; a read error may be the cause. The chain has TRBV12-3 or TRBV12-4 and TRBJ1-2, with D maybe TRBD1 (6 bases). This CDR3 is 16 amino acids long. CDR3 DNA: TGTGCCAGCAATTGGCGAACCCCTCGGGGGCTCTTTGGCTTCACCTTC. Translated: CASNWRTPRGLFGFTF.

Points on this clonotype: The junction shows a germline mismatch at one end, possibly a read error. The chain is built from TRBV12-3 or TRBV12-4 and TRBJ1-5; no reliable D call. The CDR3 is 14 residues long. This CDR3 reads CVNSLDEGNQSQQF. The DNA of the CDR3 is TGTGTCAACAGTTTAGATGAGGGCAATCAGTCCCAGCAATTC.